A single sample gave rise to the 28 T cell receptor beta chains below, sequenced in a study of blood T cell repertoires in COVID-19. The method was immunoSEQ multiplex PCR; TCRdb's version includes in-frame clones alone and lacks a portion of them. The sample has around 110,000 clones, roughly 83% seen once. Sample: peripheral blood. The receptor source for this set is a man aged 30-40 years with acute or convalescent COVID-19.

This chain connects TRBV9 to TRBJ2-2; TRBD2 matches 11 bases. CDR1 is SGDLS and CDR2 is YYNGEE in the germline V gene. The CDR3 is 17 residues long. V shed 0 bases and J 4 bases; nucleotides not matched to a gene: 5. Here the CDR3 reads CASSVDAGLAVTGELFF. The CDR3 nucleotides read TGTGCCAGCAGCGTAGACGCGGGACTAGCGGTCACCGGGGAGCTGTTTTTT.

The chain is built from TRBV9 and TRBJ2-2; 10 bases map to TRBD2. The CDR3 runs 15 residues. Germline lookup yields CDR1 SGDLS and CDR2 YYNGEE. The junction had 6 bases not matched to a gene; V was cut back by 4 bases and J by 6 bases. The CDR3 region is CASSPPSGGAGELFF. CDR3 bases: TGTGCCAGCAGCCCCCCGAGCGGGGGGGCCGGGGAGCTGTTTTTT.

The chain has TRBV20-1 and TRBJ2-1; tentatively, D is TRBD2 (6 bases). This CDR3 comprises 14 residues. CDR1 DFQATT and CDR2 SNEGSKA come from the germline V gene (reference sequence). V lost 3 bases and J lost 5, with 14 bases in between. CDR3 residues: CSASSTSRDNEQFF. Written as DNA, the CDR3 is TGCAGTGCTAGTTCGACTAGTCGGGACAATGAGCAGTTCTTC.

This rearrangement joins TRBV5-4 to TRBJ1-2; 9 bases agree with TRBD1. CDR1 is SGHNT, CDR2 YYREEE, per germline (reference sequence). V was pared by 4 bases and J by 2 bases, with 6 bases of the junction left unmatched. This CDR3 comprises 15 residues. CDR3 loop: CASSRPGQGNYGYTF. CDR3 coding DNA: TGTGCCAGCAGCCGACCGGGACAGGGCAACTATGGCTACACCTTC.

This rearrangement joins TRBV7-6 to TRBJ1-1; no firm D call. Trimming cost V 2 bases and J 1 base, with 11 bases left between them. CDR3 length: 15 residues. Germline V gene lookup returns CDR1 SGHVS and CDR2 FNYEAQ. The CDR3 DNA sequence: TGTGCCAGCAGCTTATTAGCGGGCGGGAACACTGAAGCTTTCTTT. This encodes CASSLLAGGNTEAFF.

The genes are TRBV30 and TRBJ2-3; 12 bases map to TRBD1. The CDR3 is made up of 15 amino acids. The V gene's germline CDR1 is GTSNPN and CDR2 SVGIG (reference sequence). V was clipped by 2 bases and J by 4 bases; unmatched bases: 4. The CDR3 here is CAWSLGQGAADTQYF. The CDR3 bases are TGTGCCTGGAGTCTGGGACAGGGGGCAGCAGATACGCAGTATTTT. The entire variable domain, with the rest obtained from reference TRBV30 and TRBJ2-3, is as follows: SQTIHQWPATLVQPVGSPLSLECTVEGTSNPNLYWYRQAAGRGLQLLFYSVGIGQISSEVPQNLSASRPQDRQFILSSKKLLLSDSGFYLCAWSLGQGAADTQYFGPGTRLTVL.

V is TRBV9 and J is TRBJ1-2; perhaps TRBD1 as D (6 bases). Germline V gene data show CDR1 as SGDLS and CDR2 as YYNGEE. The CDR3 totals 16 residues. Deletions cut 3 bases from V and 2 bases from J, with 17 bases between. The CDR3 nucleotides are TGTGCCAGCAGCGCCAATCCCATTACAGGGAACTATGGCTACACCTTC. Residues: CASSANPITGNYGYTF. The full variable domain, rest sourced from reference TRBV9 and TRBJ1-2, is DSGVTQTPKHLITATGQRVTLRCSPRSGDLSVYWYQQSLDQGLQFLIQYYNGEERAKGNILERFSAQQFPDLHSELNLSSLELGDSALYFCASSANPITGNYGYTFGSGTRLTVV.

The chain recombines TRBV11-3 with TRBJ2-5; 13 bases agree with TRBD2. The CDR3 length is 17 residues. The V gene's germline CDR1 is SGHNT and CDR2 YENEEA. J gave up 1 base and V 1 base, and 3 bases lay outside the gene matches. The CDR3 coding sequence is TGTGCCAGCAGCTTAGGGACTAGCGGGAGTCTCCAAGAGACCCAGTACTTC. Amino acid sequence: CASSLGTSGSLQETQYF.

This chain uses TRBV7-8 with TRBJ2-2; 7 nucleotides agree with TRBD1. J was trimmed by 3 bases and V by 1 base; bases with no gene match: 8. In germline, CDR1 is SGHVS, CDR2 FQNEAQ. This CDR3 contains 17 residues. The CDR3 nucleotides are TGTGCCAGCAGCTTAGGCCCCGGACAGGTTGACACCGGGGAGCTGTTTTTT. Encoded protein: CASSLGPGQVDTGELFF.

This clone appeared a single time. The chain joins TRBV9 to TRBJ2-1; the match to TRBD1 covers 10 bases. The CDR3 runs to 15 residues. Germline V CDR1 and CDR2: SGDLS, YYNGEE. Unmatched junction bases numbered 5, after V lost 4 bases and J lost 4 bases. The CDR3 DNA sequence: TGTGCCAGCAGCCGGGGACAGGGGCCTTACAATGAGCAGTTCTTC. It translates to CASSRGQGPYNEQFF.

This clone was observed a single time. This chain links TRBV19 with TRBJ2-7, with TRBD1 identical over 9 bases. Trimming took 5 bases from V and 4 from J; bases not matched to a gene: 3. Germline V gene sequence: CDR1 LNHDA, CDR2 SQIVND (reference sequence). The CDR3 loop spans 13 amino acids. The CDR3 coding sequence is TGTGCCAGTAGTGCGGGACAGGGATACGAGCAGTACTTC. Translation: CASSAGQGYEQYF.

The chain carries TRBV9 and TRBJ1-1; 7 nucleotides align to TRBD1. CDR1 is SGDLS and CDR2 is YYNGEE in the germline V gene. The ends lost 0 bases at V and 5 bases at J; junction bases unmatched: 4. The CDR3 sequence is 14 residues long. CDR3 loop: CASSVGDRDTEAFF. CDR3 coding DNA: TGTGCCAGCAGCGTAGGCGACAGGGATACTGAAGCTTTCTTT.

The chain employs TRBV23-1 and TRBJ2-1, with 13 bases aligning to TRBD2. TRBV23-1 is an ORF for which the function is uncertain. The CDR3 totals 18 residues. The V and J ends lost 0 bases and 3 bases, in that order; junction bases with no gene match: 5. DNA for the CDR3: TGCGCCAGCAGTCAATCGTGGACTAGCGGGAGCATCTACAATGAGCAGTTCTTC. This codes for CASSQSWTSGSIYNEQFF.

The V gene is TRBV5-1, the J gene TRBJ2-1; TRBD2 is a possible D gene (5 bases). Germline CDR1 is SGHRS and CDR2 is YFSETQ. This CDR3 has 16 residues. V was shortened by 3 bases and J by 7 bases, with 20 bases between the two germline ends. CDR3 amino acids: CASSSGRTASGNEQFF. The CDR3 DNA follows: TGCGCCAGCAGCTCCGGGCGCACCGCTTCGGGGAATGAGCAGTTCTTC.

The chain couples TRBV4-1 to TRBJ2-1; 7 positions match TRBD2. The germline CDR1 and CDR2 sequences are MGHRA and YSYEKL. The ends lost 6 bases at V and 6 bases at J; junction bases unmatched: 14. The CDR3 length is 16 residues. DNA for the CDR3: TGCGCCAGCAGGCTGGAGGGGCCGGGACTATTCAATGAGCAGTTCTTC. Its protein is CASRLEGPGLFNEQFF.

The rearrangement joins TRBV5-1 to TRBJ2-3; 12 bases are a match to TRBD2. The CDR3 covers 18 residues. The V and J ends lost 6 bases and 12 bases, in that order; junction bases with no gene match: 23. The V gene's germline CDR1 is SGHRS and CDR2 YFSETQ. The CDR3 DNA follows: TGCGCCAGCACTTTTGCGGAGCGGGCTAGCGGGAGGGACCTACGCCAGTATTTT. This gives the protein CASTFAERASGRDLRQYF.

The chain carries TRBV20-1 and TRBJ1-5; D is ambiguous. V lost 3 bases to trimming and J lost 2 bases, with 17 bases between them. The CDR3 covers 16 residues. CDR1 and CDR2 (germline): DFQATT, SNEGSKA (reference sequence). CDR3 DNA: TGCAGTGCTAGTTCTGAGGGAAGATATGGCAATCAGCCCCAGCATTTT. Its translation: CSASSEGRYGNQPQHF.

The chain combines TRBV11-2 with TRBJ1-6; D not certain. Germline assignment: CDR1 SGHAT and CDR2 FQNNGV. The germline V and J ends were trimmed by 0 bases and 8 bases, with 17 bases remaining between them. The CDR3 extends over 17 amino acids. The CDR3 DNA sequence: TGTGCCAGCAGCTTAGATCAATGGGCAGCGGAGGATTCACCCCTCCACTTT. This codes for CASSLDQWAAEDSPLHF.

The V and J genes are TRBV5-5 and TRBJ2-3, with D hard to call. This CDR3 is built from 12 residues. Germline CDR1 reads SGHKS; CDR2 reads YYEKEE (reference sequence). V lost 4 bases and J 2 bases, leaving 5 bases between the germline ends. DNA for the CDR3: TGTGCCAGCAGCCGTTCCACAGATACGCAGTATTTT. Encoded protein: CASSRSTDTQYF.

This chain joins TRBV5-4 and TRBJ2-3; D possibly corresponds to TRBD2 (6 bases). The CDR3 is made up of 17 amino acids. The germline V gene encodes CDR1 SGHNT and CDR2 YYREEE (reference sequence). The V gene lost 4 bases and the J gene lost 4 bases, with 22 bases spanning the gap. Here the CDR3 reads CASSLKTRGRRADTQYF. In nucleotides, the CDR3 is TGTGCCAGCAGCCTCAAAACACGGGGGAGGAGGGCAGATACGCAGTATTTT.

The J gene is TRBJ1-1, the V gene TRBV16; 7 nucleotides match TRBD1. The CDR3 runs 17 residues. With 7 bases clipped from V and 0 bases from J, the junction kept 14 bases outside the gene matches. Germline-derived CDR1 and CDR2 are KGHSY and FQNENV. CDR3 DNA: TGTGCCAGCATCCCTACCCGGGACAGCCTTTTGAACACTGAAGCTTTCTTT. Its translation: CASIPTRDSLLNTEAFF.

The V call is TRBV19, the J call TRBJ1-4; 8 positions agree with TRBD1. Germline V gene lookup returns CDR1 LNHDA and CDR2 SQIVND (reference sequence). This CDR3 has 14 residues. V lost 4 bases and J lost 8; bases outside the gene matches: 6. The DNA of the CDR3 is TGTGCCAGTAGTACCGGGACAGGTAAAGAAAAACTGTTTTTT. This codes for CASSTGTGKEKLFF.

This clone appeared once. The J gene is TRBJ1-1, the V gene TRBV6-6; D is unresolved. This CDR3 comprises 14 residues. Per the germline V gene, CDR1 is MNHNY and CDR2 is SVGAGI (reference sequence). The V gene lost 0 bases and the J gene lost 4 bases, with 9 bases spanning the gap. This chain's CDR3 is CASSYSGGSTEAFF. In nucleotides, the CDR3 is TGTGCCAGCAGTTACTCGGGAGGTAGCACTGAAGCTTTCTTT.

This clone was recorded many times. The rearrangement links TRBV4-1 to TRBJ1-2; D gene uncertain. Germline V CDR1 and CDR2: MGHRA, YSYEKL. The V end lost 0 bases, the J end lost 10 bases, and 9 bases lay between the germline ends. The CDR3 runs 12 residues. Here the CDR3 reads CASSQEYSDYTF. CDR3 nucleotides: TGCGCCAGCAGCCAAGAGTACAGTGACTACACCTTC.

The chain carries TRBV12-3 or TRBV12-4 and TRBJ1-1; D ambiguous. Trimming pared 8 bases from V and 1 base from J, leaving 11 bases between. The CDR3 has 13 amino acids. The CDR3 loop is CASRGGENTEAFF. The CDR3 coding sequence is TGTGCCAGCCGGGGTGGTGAGAACACTGAAGCTTTCTTT.

The rearrangement uses TRBV6-5 and TRBJ2-5; TRBD2 might be the D (5 bases). Germline V gene sequence: CDR1 MNHEY, CDR2 SVGAGI. The CDR3 covers 14 residues. The ends were cut back, 5 bases at V and 5 bases at J, with 15 bases in the middle. CDR3 nucleotide sequence: TGTGCCAGCAGTATGCTGGAGGCTGGGGAGACCCAGTACTTC. This codes for CASSMLEAGETQYF.

The V gene is TRBV30, the J gene TRBJ1-4, with 8 nucleotides matching TRBD1. The CDR3 has 14 residues. CDR1 is GTSNPN, CDR2 SVGIG, per germline (reference sequence). V shed 6 bases, J shed 8 bases, and the junction held 11 bases outside the gene matches. CDR3 in DNA: TGTGCCTGTCAAAGACAGGGGCAACAAGAAAAACTGTTTTTT. Its protein product is CACQRQGQQEKLFF.

CDR3 DNA: TGTGCCAGTAGCCCTGGGACAGACTATGGCTACACCTTC. This gives the protein CASSPGTDYGYTF. The gene calls are TRBV19 and TRBJ1-2, with 7 bases lining up with TRBD1. V gave up 6 bases and J gave up 3 bases; unmatched junction bases: 4. The CDR3 sequence is 13 residues long. Germline CDR1 is LNHDA and CDR2 is SQIVND (reference sequence).